This T cell receptor beta chain originates from a study of T-cell reconstitution after alpha-beta-depleted transplantation in children. General study points: At one year after transplant, newly produced T cells mostly accounted for T-cell counts and diversity.

Unique molecular identifiers featured in how the TCRbeta library was prepared. One entry per CDR3 protein, called by TCRdb with MiXCR from the PCR reads. This sample has 450,000 to 600,000 distinct CDR3 sequences, with approximately 13% found just once. The CDR3 has 14 amino acids. The germline V gene has CDR1 SSHAT and CDR2 FNYEAQ (reference sequence). This clonotype was counted only a few times. Its antigen remains unknown. At one of its ends the junction is not consistent with the germline gene, which may arise from a read error. Sequenced material: PBMCs, mostly from graft donor cells, taken 360 days after TCRalphabeta/CD19-depleted stem cell transplant. J is TRBJ2-7 and V is TRBV7-7, with D uncertain. This TCR derives from a male patient younger than 18 who had a stem cell transplant for acute myeloid leukemia, so the T cells may come from the graft donor. As DNA, the CDR3 is TGTGCTAGCAGCTTGAACAGTGGGTCCTACGAGCAGTACTTC. Its translation: CASSLNSGSYEQYF.